The source of this TCR beta chain is a study of T cell repertoires in cytomegalovirus infection. Overall study context: A matching HLA type, together with CMV infection, was signaled by public TCR beta signatures. Findings of the study overall: There were carriers of CMV plus the relevant HLA, and cumulative public TCR beta family frequency identified them. There were HLA-C-restricted CMV-specific TCR beta clonotypes dominating the ex vivo response.

TCRdb re-called the reads through MiXCR, storing one row per CDR3 protein. Of some 400,000 distinct CDR3 sequences detected, about 33% appear once; the ten largest clones hold roughly an eighth. Germline V gene lookup returns CDR1 MNHEY and CDR2 SVGAGI. Between the trimmed V and J ends, which lost 6 bases and 0 bases, there was a span of 14 bases. CDR3 size: 16 residues. Worth noting for this clonotype: Antigen: not known.

The J gene is TRBJ2-2, the V gene TRBV6-5; D is uncertain. The clonotype originates from a human donor in good health (CMV status not recorded). Some clones in this sample may be carry-over from other donors' samples. The specimen sequenced was PBMCs. This chain's CDR3 is CASRLMTGPNTGELFF. The CDR3 nucleotides are TGTGCCAGCAGATTAATGACGGGTCCGAACACCGGGGAGCTGTTTTTT.